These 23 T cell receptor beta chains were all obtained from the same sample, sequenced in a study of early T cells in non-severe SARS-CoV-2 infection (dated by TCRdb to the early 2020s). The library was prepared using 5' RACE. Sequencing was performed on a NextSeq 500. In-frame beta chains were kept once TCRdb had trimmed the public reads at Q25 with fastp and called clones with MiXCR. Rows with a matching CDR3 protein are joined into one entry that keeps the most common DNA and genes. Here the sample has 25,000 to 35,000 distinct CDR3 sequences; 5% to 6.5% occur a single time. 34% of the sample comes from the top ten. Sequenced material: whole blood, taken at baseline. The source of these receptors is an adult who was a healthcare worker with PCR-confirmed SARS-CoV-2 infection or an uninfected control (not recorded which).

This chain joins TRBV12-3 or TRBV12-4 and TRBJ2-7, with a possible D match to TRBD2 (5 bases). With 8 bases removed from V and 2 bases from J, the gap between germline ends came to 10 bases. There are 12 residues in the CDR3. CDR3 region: CASSPGTYEQYF. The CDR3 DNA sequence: TGTGCCAGCTCCCCGGGGACCTACGAGCAGTACTTC.

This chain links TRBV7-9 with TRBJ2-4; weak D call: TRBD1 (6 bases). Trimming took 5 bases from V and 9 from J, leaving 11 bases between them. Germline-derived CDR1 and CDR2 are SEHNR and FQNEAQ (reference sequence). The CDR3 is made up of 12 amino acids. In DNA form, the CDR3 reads TGTGCCAGCAGCCCAGGGACAACCATTCAGTACTTC. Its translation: CASSPGTTIQYF. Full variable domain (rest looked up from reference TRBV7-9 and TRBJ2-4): DTGVSQNPRHKITKRGQNVTFRCDPISEHNRLYWYRQTLGQGPEFLTYFQNEAQLEKSRLLSDRFSAERPKGSFSTLEIQRTEQGDSAMYLCASSPGTTIQYFGAGTRLSVL.

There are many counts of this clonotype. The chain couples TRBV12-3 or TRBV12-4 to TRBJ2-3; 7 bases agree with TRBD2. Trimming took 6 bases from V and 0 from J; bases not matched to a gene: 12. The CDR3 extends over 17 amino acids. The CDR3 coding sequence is TGTGCCAGCAGCCAACTCGGACTAGTTACTAGCACAGATACGCAGTATTTT. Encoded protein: CASSQLGLVTSTDTQYF.

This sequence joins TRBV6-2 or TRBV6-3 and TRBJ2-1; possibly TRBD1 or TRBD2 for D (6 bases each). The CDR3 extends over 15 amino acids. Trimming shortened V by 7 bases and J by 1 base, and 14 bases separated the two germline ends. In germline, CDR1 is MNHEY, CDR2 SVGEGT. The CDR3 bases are TGTGCCAGCAAAGGAGGAGGGGGGTCCTACAATGAGCAGTTCTTC. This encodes CASKGGGGSYNEQFF.

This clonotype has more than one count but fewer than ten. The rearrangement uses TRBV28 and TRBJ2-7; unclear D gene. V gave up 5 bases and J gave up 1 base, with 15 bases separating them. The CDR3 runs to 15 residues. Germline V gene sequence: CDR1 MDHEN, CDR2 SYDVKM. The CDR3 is CASSPPGGRSYEQYF. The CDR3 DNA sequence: TGTGCCAGCAGTCCCCCCGGTGGCAGATCCTACGAGCAGTACTTC.

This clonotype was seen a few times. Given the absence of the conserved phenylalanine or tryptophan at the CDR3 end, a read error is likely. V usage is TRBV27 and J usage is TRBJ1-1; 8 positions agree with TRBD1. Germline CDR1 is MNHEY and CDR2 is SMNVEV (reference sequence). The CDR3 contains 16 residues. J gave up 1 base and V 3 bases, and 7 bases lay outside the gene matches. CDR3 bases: TGTGCCAGCAGTTTTCGGACAGGGACGGGGAACACTGAAGCTTTCCTT. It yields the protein CASSFRTGTGNTEAFL.

For the CDR3, the DNA is TGTGCCAGCGTTAATACTCTTAGGAGGGGGGCCAACGTCCTGACTTTC. Translated: CASVNTLRRGANVLTF. The chain uses TRBV2 and TRBJ2-6, with TRBD2 as a possible D gene (5 bases). Per germline, CDR1 SNHLY and CDR2 FYNNEI. This CDR3 has 16 amino acids. Trimming pared 8 bases from V and 4 bases from J, leaving 18 bases between.

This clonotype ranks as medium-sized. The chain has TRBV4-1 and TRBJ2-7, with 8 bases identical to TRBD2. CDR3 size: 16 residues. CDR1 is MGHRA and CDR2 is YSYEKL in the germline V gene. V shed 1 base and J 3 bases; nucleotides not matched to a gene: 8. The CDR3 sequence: CASSQGEAGGFYEQYF. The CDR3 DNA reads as TGCGCCAGCAGCCAAGGGGAGGCGGGAGGCTTCTACGAGCAGTACTTC.

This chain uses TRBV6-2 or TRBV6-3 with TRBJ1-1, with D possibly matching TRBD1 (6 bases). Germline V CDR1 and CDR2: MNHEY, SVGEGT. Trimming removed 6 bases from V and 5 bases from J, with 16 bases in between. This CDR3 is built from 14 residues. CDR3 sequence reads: CASRTDGRGTEAFF. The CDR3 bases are TGTGCCAGCAGGACGGACGGGAGGGGGACTGAAGCTTTCTTT.

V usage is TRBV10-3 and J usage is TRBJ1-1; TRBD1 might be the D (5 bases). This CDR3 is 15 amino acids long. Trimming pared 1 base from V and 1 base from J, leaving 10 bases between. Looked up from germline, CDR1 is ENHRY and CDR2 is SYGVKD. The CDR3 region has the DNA TGTGCCATCAGTGAGTTGGGACTTGGGAACACTGAAGCTTTCTTT. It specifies CAISELGLGNTEAFF.

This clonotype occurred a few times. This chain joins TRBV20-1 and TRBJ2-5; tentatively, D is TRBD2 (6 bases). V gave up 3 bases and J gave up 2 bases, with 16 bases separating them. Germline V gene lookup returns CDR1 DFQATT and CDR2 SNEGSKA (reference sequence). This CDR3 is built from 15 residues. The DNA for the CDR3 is TGCAGTGCTAGCACCTGGCGGGGCGTTCAAGAGACCCAGTACTTC. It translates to CSASTWRGVQETQYF.

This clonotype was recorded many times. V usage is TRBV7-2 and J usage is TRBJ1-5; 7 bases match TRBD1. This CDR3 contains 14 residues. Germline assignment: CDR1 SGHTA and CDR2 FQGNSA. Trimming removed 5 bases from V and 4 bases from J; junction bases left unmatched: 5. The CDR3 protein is CASSQGQTNQPQHF. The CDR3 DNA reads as TGTGCCAGCAGCCAGGGACAGACTAATCAGCCCCAGCATTTT.

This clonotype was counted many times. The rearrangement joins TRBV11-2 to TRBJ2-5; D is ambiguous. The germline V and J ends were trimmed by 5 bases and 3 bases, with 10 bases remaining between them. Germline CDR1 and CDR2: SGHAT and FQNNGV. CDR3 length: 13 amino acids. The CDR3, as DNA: TGTGCCAGCAGCCATATTAGAGAAGAGACCCAGTACTTC. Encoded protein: CASSHIREETQYF.

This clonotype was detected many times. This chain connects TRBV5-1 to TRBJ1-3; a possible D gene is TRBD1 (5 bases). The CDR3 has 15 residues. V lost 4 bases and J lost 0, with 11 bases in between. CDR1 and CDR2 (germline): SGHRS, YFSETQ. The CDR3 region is CASSPRQSSGNTIYF. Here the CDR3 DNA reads TGCGCCAGCAGCCCAAGACAGAGCTCTGGAAACACCATATATTTT.

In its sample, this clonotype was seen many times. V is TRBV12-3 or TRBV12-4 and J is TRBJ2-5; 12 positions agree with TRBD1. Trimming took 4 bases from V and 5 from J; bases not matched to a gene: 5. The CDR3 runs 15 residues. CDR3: CASSWGQGARETQYF. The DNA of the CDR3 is TGTGCCAGCAGTTGGGGACAGGGGGCGCGGGAGACCCAGTACTTC.

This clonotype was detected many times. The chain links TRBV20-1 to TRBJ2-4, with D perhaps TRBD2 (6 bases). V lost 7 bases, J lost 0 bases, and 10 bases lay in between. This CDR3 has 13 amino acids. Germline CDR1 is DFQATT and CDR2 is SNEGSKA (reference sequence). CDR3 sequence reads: CSGGVIAKNIQYF. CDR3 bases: TGCAGTGGGGGGGTAATAGCCAAAAACATTCAGTACTTC.

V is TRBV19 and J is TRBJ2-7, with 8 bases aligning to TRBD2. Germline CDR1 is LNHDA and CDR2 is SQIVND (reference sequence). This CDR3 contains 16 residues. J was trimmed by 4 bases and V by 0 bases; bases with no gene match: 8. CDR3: CASSIDLTSVGYEQYF. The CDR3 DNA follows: TGTGCCAGTAGTATAGATCTGACTAGCGTCGGGTACGAGCAGTACTTC.

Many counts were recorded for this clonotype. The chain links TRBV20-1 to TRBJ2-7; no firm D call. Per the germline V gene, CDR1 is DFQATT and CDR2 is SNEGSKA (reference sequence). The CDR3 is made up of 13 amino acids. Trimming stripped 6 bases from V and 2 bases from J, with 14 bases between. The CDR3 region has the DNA TGCAGTGCCGCCCGCGACGGTACCTACGAGCAGTACTTC. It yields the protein CSAARDGTYEQYF.

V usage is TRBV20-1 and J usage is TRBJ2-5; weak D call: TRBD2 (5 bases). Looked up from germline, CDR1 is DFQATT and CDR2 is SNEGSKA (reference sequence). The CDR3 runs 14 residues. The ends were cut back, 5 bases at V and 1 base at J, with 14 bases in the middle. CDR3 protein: CSALSDSLQETQYF. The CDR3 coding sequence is TGCAGTGCTCTATCGGACTCCCTCCAAGAGACCCAGTACTTC.

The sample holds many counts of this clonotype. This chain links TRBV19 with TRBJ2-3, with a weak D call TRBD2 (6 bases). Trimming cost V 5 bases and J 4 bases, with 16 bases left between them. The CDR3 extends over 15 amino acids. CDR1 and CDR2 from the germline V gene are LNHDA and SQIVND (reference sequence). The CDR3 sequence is CASSALGGGADTQYF. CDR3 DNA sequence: TGTGCCAGTAGTGCCCTGGGGGGAGGTGCAGATACGCAGTATTTT.

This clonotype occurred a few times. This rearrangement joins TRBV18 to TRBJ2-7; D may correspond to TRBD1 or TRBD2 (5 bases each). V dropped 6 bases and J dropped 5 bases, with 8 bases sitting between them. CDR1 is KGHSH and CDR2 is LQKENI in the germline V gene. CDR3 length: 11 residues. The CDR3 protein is CASSRGDEQYF. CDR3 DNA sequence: TGTGCCAGCTCCCGAGGGGACGAGCAGTACTTC.

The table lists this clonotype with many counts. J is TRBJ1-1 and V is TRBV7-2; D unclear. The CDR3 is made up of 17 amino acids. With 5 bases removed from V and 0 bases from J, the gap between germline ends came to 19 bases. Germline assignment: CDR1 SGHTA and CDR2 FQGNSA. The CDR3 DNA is TGTGCCAGCAGCCCAAGGGCGGCTATCGCCGTGAACACTGAAGCTTTCTTT. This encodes CASSPRAAIAVNTEAFF.

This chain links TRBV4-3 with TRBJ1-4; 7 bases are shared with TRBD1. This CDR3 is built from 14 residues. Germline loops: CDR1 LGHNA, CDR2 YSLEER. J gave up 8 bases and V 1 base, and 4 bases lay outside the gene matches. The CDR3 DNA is TGCGCCAGCAGCCAAGGACAGGGTGACGAAAAACTGTTTTTT. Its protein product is CASSQGQGDEKLFF.